This TCR beta chain was recovered during a study of memory CD4+ T cells and cytomegalovirus serostatus. Study as a whole: This sample comes from healthy Belgian adults, under 10 CMV seropositive, approximately 23 seronegative. General observations from the study: The CMV-associated TCR signature appears largely within the CD4+ memory repertoire.

As regards this clone: Its antigen is not identified.

The sort gate was single viable CD3+CD4+CD8-CD45RO+ cells for memory CD4+ T cells. CD4+ T cells were isolated by positive magnetic selection. Measured with immunoSEQ multiplex PCR; TCRdb has only the in-frame clones, and not every one. The profile shows 75,000 to 95,000 clones, over 80% of them singletons. Trimming at V came to 2 bases and at J to 3 bases, leaving 8 bases not matched to a gene. This CDR3 has 16 amino acids. Germline V gene data show CDR1 as LNHNV and CDR2 as YYDKDF (reference sequence). This rearrangement joins TRBV15 to TRBJ2-5; TRBD2 aligns across 8 bases. Sequencing was done on a sample of memory CD4+ T cells from blood. This receptor was taken from an adult in good health and CMV-seronegative. CDR3 DNA: TGTGCCACCAGCAGATGGAACGGGGGGGGAAAAGAGACCCAGTACTTC. Its translation: CATSRWNGGGKETQYF.